One and the same sample provided the 20 T cell receptor beta chains below, sequenced in a study of blood T cell repertoires in COVID-19. Data came from immunoSEQ multiplex PCR; TCRdb stores just in-frame clones and leaves some out. The sample consists of approximately 100,000 clones, approximately 84% of them appearing once. The material sequenced was peripheral blood. Source of these receptors: a human donor in a cohort sampled during active COVID-19.

The gene calls are TRBV5-1 and TRBJ2-5; D not certain. Germline loops: CDR1 SGHRS, CDR2 YFSETQ. This CDR3 region has 14 residues. The V end lost 4 bases, the J end lost 2 bases, and 12 bases lay between the germline ends. CDR3 in DNA: TGCGCCAGCAGCATCGAGGTGTCTCAAGAGACCCAGTACTTC. Translating gives CASSIEVSQETQYF.

The DNA of the CDR3 is TGTGCCAGCAGCCACGGAGACAAAAACATTCAGTACTTC. It translates to CASSHGDKNIQYF. The chain has TRBV5-6 and TRBJ2-4; D is undetermined. The CDR3 spans 13 residues. CDR1 and CDR2 (germline): SGHDT, YYEEEE. Trimming removed 4 bases at V and 3 bases at J, with 8 bases between.

The chain employs TRBV4-1 and TRBJ1-2, with 12 bases identical to TRBD1. This CDR3 has 21 residues. The germline V gene encodes CDR1 MGHRA and CDR2 YSYEKL. The trim removed 0 bases at V and 4 bases at J, leaving 18 bases unmatched. CDR3 in amino acids: CASSQERVLPGQGAKSYGYTF. CDR3 bases: TGCGCCAGCAGCCAAGAGAGGGTCCTGCCGGGACAGGGGGCGAAAAGCTATGGCTACACCTTC.

This clone was observed a handful of times. The chain links TRBV4-3 to TRBJ1-6; no reliable D call. The CDR3 runs to 19 residues. Germline CDR1 LGHNA, CDR2 YSLEER. V shed 0 bases and J shed 2 bases, with 17 bases lying between them. In DNA, the CDR3 is TGCGCCAGCAGCCAAGAGGCCGCGGGCACCTCAACCTATAATTCACCCCTCCACTTT. Residues: CASSQEAAGTSTYNSPLHF.

This clone was observed a single time. The chain uses TRBV7-2 and TRBJ1-1, with 9 bases identical to TRBD1. The length of the CDR3 is 16 residues. V lost 1 base and J lost 1; bases outside the gene matches: 4. CDR1 and CDR2 from the germline V gene are SGHTA and FQGNSA. CDR3 sequence reads: CASSLGDRGWNTEAFF. The CDR3 nucleotides read TGTGCCAGCAGCTTAGGCGACAGGGGGTGGAACACTGAAGCTTTCTTT.

This chain connects TRBV3-1 (or the pseudogene TRBV3-2) to TRBJ1-2, with D tentatively TRBD1 (5 bases). There are 13 residues in the CDR3. Trimming left V 1 base short and J 8 bases short, with 11 bases between. From germline, CDR1 is LGHDT and CDR2 YNNKEL (reference sequence). The CDR3 bases are TGTGCCAGCAGCCAAGTCCGGGACTTGGGCTACACCTTC. Translation: CASSQVRDLGYTF.

The chain uses TRBV3-1 (or the pseudogene TRBV3-2) and TRBJ2-5; possible D gene TRBD2, 6 bases. V was pared by 1 base and J by 2 bases, with 17 bases between. Germline CDR1 and CDR2: LGHDT and YNNKEL (reference sequence). This CDR3 has 17 residues. The CDR3 nucleotides read TGTGCCAGCAGCCAAGGGTCCCCGGGAGACTCGCAAGAGACCCAGTACTTC. It encodes CASSQGSPGDSQETQYF.

V usage is TRBV11-1 and J usage is TRBJ1-1; D gene ambiguous. The CDR3 runs to 12 residues. V was shortened by 5 bases and J by 4 bases, with 8 bases between the two germline ends. From germline, CDR1 is SGHAT and CDR2 FQDESV (reference sequence). DNA of the CDR3: TGTGCCAGCAGCCCGCTGCGCACTGAAGCTTTCTTT. It yields the protein CASSPLRTEAFF. The full variable domain, with the rest looked up from reference TRBV11-1 and TRBJ1-1, is EAEVAQSPRYKITEKSQAVAFWCDPISGHATLYWYRQILGQGPELLVQFQDESVVDDSQLPKDRFSAERLKGVDSTLKIQPAELGDSAMYLCASSPLRTEAFFGQGTRLTVV.

The chain has TRBV27 and TRBJ1-2, with D hard to call. V was clipped by 8 bases and J by 6 bases, with 10 bases between them. The germline gives CDR1 MNHEY, CDR2 SMNVEV (reference sequence). The length of the CDR3 is 11 residues. The CDR3: CASGGGDGYTF. The DNA of the CDR3 is TGTGCCAGCGGAGGCGGGGATGGCTACACCTTC.

V gene TRBV3-1 (or the pseudogene TRBV3-2) combines with J gene TRBJ1-2, with 12 positions matching TRBD1. This CDR3 spans 16 amino acids. Germline loops: CDR1 LGHDT, CDR2 YNNKEL (reference sequence). The V and J ends lost 5 bases and 6 bases, in that order; junction bases with no gene match: 10. CDR3 amino acids: CASSSRPGQGANGYTF. The CDR3 DNA reads as TGTGCCAGCAGCTCTAGACCGGGACAGGGGGCCAATGGCTACACCTTC.

The V and J genes are TRBV27 and TRBJ2-7; D gene unclear. The CDR3 spans 12 residues. Trimming pared 6 bases from V and 4 bases from J, leaving 10 bases between. Germline V gives CDR1 MNHEY, CDR2 SMNVEV (reference sequence). The CDR3 loop is CASSSPPYEQYF. The DNA for the CDR3 is TGTGCCAGCAGCTCCCCCCCGTACGAGCAGTACTTC.

In its sample, this clone was seen a few times. The J gene is TRBJ1-5, the V gene TRBV7-2, with TRBD1 matching 7 bases. In germline, CDR1 is SGHTA, CDR2 FQGNSA. CDR3 length: 16 amino acids. J lost 4 bases, V lost 4 bases, and 10 bases had no gene match. The CDR3 spells CASSSLRGLGNQPQHF. In DNA, the CDR3 is TGTGCCAGCAGCTCACTAAGGGGGCTAGGGAATCAGCCCCAGCATTTT.

V and J are TRBV12-3 or TRBV12-4 and TRBJ1-1; no clear D gene. V was shortened by 5 bases and J by 11 bases, with 12 bases between the two germline ends. This CDR3 spans 11 amino acids. CDR3 sequence (DNA): TGTGCCAGCAGTGGGAGTGGGCGGGCTTTCTTT. Amino acid sequence: CASSGSGRAFF.

The chain couples TRBV2 to TRBJ1-1; 9 nucleotides agree with TRBD1. The CDR3 contains 17 residues. Per the germline V gene, CDR1 is SNHLY and CDR2 is FYNNEI. In DNA, the CDR3 is TGTCCTACTAGCCCGGGGGGACAGGGAAGAGTGGGGACTGAAGCTTTCTTT. The encoded protein is CPTSPGGQGRVGTEAFF.

V usage is TRBV4-1 and J usage is TRBJ2-5, with D perhaps matching TRBD1 (7 bases). This CDR3 has 16 amino acids. V lost 5 bases and J 4 bases, leaving 20 bases between the germline ends. The germline gives CDR1 MGHRA, CDR2 YSYEKL. The CDR3 sequence is CASSGNQAGGGETQYF. The CDR3 DNA follows: TGCGCCAGCAGCGGAAATCAGGCAGGGGGAGGAGAGACCCAGTACTTC.

The V gene is TRBV7-9, the J gene TRBJ2-7; tentatively, D is TRBD1 (5 bases). V was trimmed by 2 bases and J by 5 bases, leaving 16 bases between them. Germline lookup yields CDR1 SEHNR and CDR2 FQNEAQ (reference sequence). The CDR3 has 15 amino acids. CDR3 sequence: CASSLKGAAGNEQYF. The DNA for the CDR3 is TGTGCCAGCAGCTTAAAAGGGGCCGCAGGCAACGAGCAGTACTTC. The full variable domain, rest sourced from reference TRBV7-9 and TRBJ2-7, is DTGVSQNPRHKITKRGQNVTFRCDPISEHNRLYWYRQTLGQGPEFLTYFQNEAQLEKSRLLSDRFSAERPKGSFSTLEIQRTEQGDSAMYLCASSLKGAAGNEQYFGPGTRLTVT.

The chain has TRBV18 and TRBJ1-5; maybe TRBD1 (5 bases). CDR1 and CDR2 from the germline V gene are KGHSH and LQKENI. Trimming removed 6 bases from V and 2 bases from J, with 14 bases in between. CDR3 length: 15 residues. The CDR3 DNA reads TGTGCCAGCTCCCCAGGGAGACGGGGCAATCAGCCCCAGCATTTT. Translated, it gives CASSPGRRGNQPQHF.

This chain joins TRBV5-4 and TRBJ2-5, with D hard to call. The CDR3 sequence is 13 residues long. Germline V gene data show CDR1 as SGHNT and CDR2 as YYREEE (reference sequence). The V end lost 6 bases, the J end lost 0 bases, and 9 bases lay between the germline ends. The CDR3 region is CASNDMYQETQYF. CDR3 in DNA: TGTGCCAGCAACGACATGTACCAAGAGACCCAGTACTTC.

This clone occurred once. The rearrangement uses TRBV7-2 and TRBJ1-2; possible D gene TRBD1, 5 bases. This CDR3 spans 13 amino acids. V lost 5 bases to trimming and J lost 6 bases, with 13 bases between them. Germline CDR1 reads SGHTA; CDR2 reads FQGNSA. The CDR3, as DNA: TGTGCCAGCAGCCCCGGGAGAGGGGATGGCTACACCTTC. It yields the protein CASSPGRGDGYTF.

The chain links TRBV2 to TRBJ1-6; D is uncertain. CDR1 is SNHLY and CDR2 is FYNNEI in the germline V gene. Between the trimmed V and J ends, which lost 7 bases and 7 bases, there was a span of 11 bases. This CDR3 spans 13 amino acids. DNA for the CDR3: TGTGCCAGCACTGAGTACTTAAATTCACCCCTCCACTTT. Its translation: CASTEYLNSPLHF.